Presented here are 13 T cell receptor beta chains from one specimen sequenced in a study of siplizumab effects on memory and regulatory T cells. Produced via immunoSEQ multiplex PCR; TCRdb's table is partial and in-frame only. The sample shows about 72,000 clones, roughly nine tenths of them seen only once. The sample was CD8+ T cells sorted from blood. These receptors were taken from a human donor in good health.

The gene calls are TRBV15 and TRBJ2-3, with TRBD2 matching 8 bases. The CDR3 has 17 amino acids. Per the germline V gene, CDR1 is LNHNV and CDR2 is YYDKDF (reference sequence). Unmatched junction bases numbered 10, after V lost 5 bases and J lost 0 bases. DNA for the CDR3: TGTGCCACCAGCTTAACCCCTAGCGGGTGGAGCACAGATACGCAGTATTTT. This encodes CATSLTPSGWSTDTQYF.

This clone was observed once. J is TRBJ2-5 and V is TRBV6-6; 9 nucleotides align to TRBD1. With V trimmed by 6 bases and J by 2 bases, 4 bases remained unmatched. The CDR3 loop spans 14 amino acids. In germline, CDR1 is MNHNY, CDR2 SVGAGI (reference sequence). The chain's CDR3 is CASSSGTGQETQYF. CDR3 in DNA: TGTGCCAGCAGCTCCGGGACAGGGCAAGAGACCCAGTACTTC.

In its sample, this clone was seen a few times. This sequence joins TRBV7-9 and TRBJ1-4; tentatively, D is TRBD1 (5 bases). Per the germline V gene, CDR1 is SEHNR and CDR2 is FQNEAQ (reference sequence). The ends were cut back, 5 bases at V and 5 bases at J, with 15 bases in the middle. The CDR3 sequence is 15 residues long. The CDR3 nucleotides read TGTGCCAGCAGCCCCCTATTAGGGGCGAATGAAAAACTGTTTTTT. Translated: CASSPLLGANEKLFF.

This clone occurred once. The CDR3: CASSWGQGSTGELFF. CDR3 DNA: TGTGCCAGCAGCTGGGGACAGGGTTCCACCGGGGAGCTGTTTTTT. The chain has TRBV5-6 and TRBJ2-2, with 9 bases matching TRBD1. In germline, CDR1 is SGHDT, CDR2 YYEEEE. The CDR3 runs 15 residues. The trim removed 3 bases at V and 4 bases at J, leaving 4 bases unmatched. Full variable domain (rest looked up from reference TRBV5-6 and TRBJ2-2): DAGVTQSPTHLIKTRGQQVTLRCSPKSGHDTVSWYQQALGQGPQFIFQYYEEEERQRGNFPDRFSGHQFPNYSSELNVNALLLGDSALYLCASSWGQGSTGELFFGEGSRLTVL.

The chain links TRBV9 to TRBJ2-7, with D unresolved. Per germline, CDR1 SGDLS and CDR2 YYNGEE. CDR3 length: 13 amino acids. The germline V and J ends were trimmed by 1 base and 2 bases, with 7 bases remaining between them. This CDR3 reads CASSVTGAYEQYF. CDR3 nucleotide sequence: TGTGCCAGCAGCGTAACTGGAGCCTACGAGCAGTACTTC.

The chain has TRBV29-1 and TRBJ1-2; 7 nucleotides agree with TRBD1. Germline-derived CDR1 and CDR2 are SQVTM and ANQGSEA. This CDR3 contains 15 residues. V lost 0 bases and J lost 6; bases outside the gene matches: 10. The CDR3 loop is CSVEESWRGPDGYTF. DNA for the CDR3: TGCAGCGTTGAAGAATCGTGGAGGGGGCCGGATGGCTACACCTTC. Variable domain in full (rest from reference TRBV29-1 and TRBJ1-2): SAVISQKPSRDICQRGTSLTIQCQVDSQVTMMFWYRQQPGQSLTLIATANQGSEATYESGFVIDKFPISRPNLTFSTLTVSNMSPEDSSIYLCSVEESWRGPDGYTFGSGTRLTVV.

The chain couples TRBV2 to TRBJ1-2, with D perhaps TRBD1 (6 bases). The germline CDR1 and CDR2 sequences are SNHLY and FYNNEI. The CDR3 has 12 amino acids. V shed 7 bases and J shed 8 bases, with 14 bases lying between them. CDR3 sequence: CASTERGDGYTF. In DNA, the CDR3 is TGTGCCAGCACCGAGAGGGGGGACGGCTACACCTTC.

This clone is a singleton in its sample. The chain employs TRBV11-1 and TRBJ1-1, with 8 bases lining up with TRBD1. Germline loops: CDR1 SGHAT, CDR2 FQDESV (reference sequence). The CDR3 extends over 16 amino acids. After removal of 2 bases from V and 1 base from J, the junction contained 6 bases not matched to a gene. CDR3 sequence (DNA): TGTGCCAGCAGCTTAAGGACAGGGTGGGGGAACACTGAAGCTTTCTTT. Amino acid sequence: CASSLRTGWGNTEAFF.

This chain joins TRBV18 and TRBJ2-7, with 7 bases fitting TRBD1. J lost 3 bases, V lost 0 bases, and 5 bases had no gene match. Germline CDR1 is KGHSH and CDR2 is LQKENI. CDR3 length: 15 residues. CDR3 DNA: TGTGCCAGCTCACCACCGGGGGACAGCCTCTACGAGCAGTACTTC. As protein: CASSPPGDSLYEQYF. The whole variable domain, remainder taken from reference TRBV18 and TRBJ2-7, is NAGVMQNPRHLVRRRGQEARLRCSPMKGHSHVYWYRQLPEEGLKFMVYLQKENIIDESGMPKERFSAEFPKEGPSILRIQQVVRGDSAAYFCASSPPGDSLYEQYFGPGTRLTVT.

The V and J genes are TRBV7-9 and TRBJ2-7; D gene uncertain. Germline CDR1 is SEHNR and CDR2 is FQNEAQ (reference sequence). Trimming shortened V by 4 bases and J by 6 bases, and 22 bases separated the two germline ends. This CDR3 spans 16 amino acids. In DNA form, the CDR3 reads TGTGCCAGCAGCTCTGAATACGGCCCAGCGCCAGGCGAGCAGTACTTC. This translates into CASSSEYGPAPGEQYF.

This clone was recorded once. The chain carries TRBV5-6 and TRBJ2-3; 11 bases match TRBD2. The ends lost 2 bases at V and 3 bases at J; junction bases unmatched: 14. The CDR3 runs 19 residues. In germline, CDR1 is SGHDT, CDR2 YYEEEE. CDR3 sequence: CASSFLGVAGGSITDTQYF. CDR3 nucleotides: TGTGCCAGCAGCTTCCTTGGAGTAGCGGGGGGGTCAATTACAGATACGCAGTATTTT.

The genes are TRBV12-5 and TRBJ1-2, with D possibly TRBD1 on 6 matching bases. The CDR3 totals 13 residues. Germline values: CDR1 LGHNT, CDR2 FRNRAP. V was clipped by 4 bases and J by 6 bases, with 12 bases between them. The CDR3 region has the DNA TGTGCTAGTGGTTCAGGGACATCCAATGGCTACACCTTC. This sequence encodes CASGSGTSNGYTF.

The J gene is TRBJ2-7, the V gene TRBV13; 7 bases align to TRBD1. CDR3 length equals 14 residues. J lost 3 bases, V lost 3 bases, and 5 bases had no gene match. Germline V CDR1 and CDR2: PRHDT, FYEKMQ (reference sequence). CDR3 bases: TGTGCCAGCAGCTTTGTCCGGGACAGCTACGAGCAGTACTTC. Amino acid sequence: CASSFVRDSYEQYF.